The following is a TCR beta chain sequence with its context. This sample was included in a study of shared clonotypes between healthy human individuals. CD8 cells classed as naive were CD45RO-negative and positively selected for CCR7, excluding terminally differentiated effector memory CD45RA+ cells. Assay used: immunoSEQ multiplex PCR; TCRdb lists only in-frame clones, some missing. The data contain about 1.9 million clones, about 94% of them singletons. Sequencing was carried out using naive CD8+ T cells from PBMCs. The sequence derives from a young man in good health. Some clones in this sample may be carry-over from other donors' samples.

CDR3 sequence reads: CASSSRTSVYNEQFF. CDR3 nucleotide sequence: TGTGCCAGCAGCTCGAGGACTAGCGTCTACAATGAGCAGTTCTTC. The chain uses TRBV11-2 and TRBJ2-1, with 9 bases aligning to TRBD2. The CDR3 consists of 15 residues. Losses at the gene ends were 4 bases for V and 3 bases for J; bases not matched to a gene: 4. The germline gives CDR1 SGHAT, CDR2 FQNNGV.